A single sample gave rise to the 5 T cell receptor beta chains below, sequenced in a study of cytomegalovirus exposure and HLA in healthy donors. Profiled with immunoSEQ multiplex PCR; TCRdb holds only in-frame clones, not every one. The data hold about 88,000 clones, with roughly 83% observed a single time. Specimen: PBMCs. The receptors were sampled from a woman under 30 in good health and CMV-seropositive.

This chain joins TRBV10-3 and TRBJ1-3, with 7 nucleotides matching TRBD1. The CDR3 has 14 residues. V trimming: 6 bases; J trimming: 3 bases; junction bases outside the gene matches: 5. Germline loops: CDR1 ENHRY, CDR2 SYGVKD. DNA for the CDR3: TGTGCCATCAGAAGACAGGGCAATGGAAACACCATATATTTT. It specifies CAIRRQGNGNTIYF.

This chain joins TRBV6-1 and TRBJ2-7; D may be TRBD2 (6 bases). CDR3 length equals 13 residues. Trimming shortened V by 1 base and J by 6 bases, and 10 bases separated the two germline ends. Germline CDR1 is MNHNS and CDR2 is SASEGT. Here the CDR3 reads CASSEGGVGEQYF. CDR3 coding DNA: TGTGCCAGCAGTGAAGGGGGGGTAGGCGAGCAGTACTTC.

This clone has only one observation. The V and J genes are TRBV27 and TRBJ2-7; perhaps TRBD1 as D (6 bases). Trimming took off 2 bases at V and 2 bases at J, with 10 bases between the two ends. The CDR3 is made up of 14 amino acids. CDR1 is MNHEY and CDR2 is SMNVEV in the germline V gene (reference sequence). CDR3 DNA: TGTGCCAGCAGTTTAGAGGACAGACCCTACGAGCAGTACTTC. Translating it yields CASSLEDRPYEQYF.

This chain uses TRBV7-6 with TRBJ2-3; possible D gene TRBD1, 5 bases. CDR3 size: 12 residues. The V gene's germline CDR1 is SGHVS and CDR2 FNYEAQ. The V end was cut by 9 bases, the J end by 1 base, with 8 bases between. CDR3 in DNA: TGTGCCAGGGCAGGGCGCACAGATACGCAGTATTTT. Translation gives CARAGRTDTQYF.

The chain couples TRBV9 to TRBJ1-6; 7 bases fit TRBD1. There are 15 residues in the CDR3. Per germline, CDR1 SGDLS and CDR2 YYNGEE. J gave up 6 bases and V 0 bases, and 3 bases lay outside the gene matches. The CDR3 here is CASSVGRDSNSPLHF. DNA of the CDR3: TGTGCCAGCAGCGTAGGTAGGGACAGTAATTCACCCCTCCACTTT.